This TCR beta chain was recorded in a study of identical twins. Each donor was a healthy Caucasian. Template switching added a universal primer site; cDNA carried unique molecular identifiers. TCRdb processed the 5' RACE reads anew with MiXCR; each CDR3 protein has one entry. The table has under 800,000 distinct CDR3 sequences, 21% seen once; the top ten hold 4% to 4.5%. The data were also submitted as part of a second study, on T cells expressing NK-cell markers. From that report: Whether expanded NKG2C+ T cell clones were HCMV specific stayed uncertain.

Sequenced: PBMCs. The source of this sequence is a woman under 30 in good health.

The CDR3 is CSALTTDSPLHF. CDR3 sequence (DNA): TGCAGTGCGCTTACCACCGATTCACCCCTCCACTTT. The chain recombines TRBV20-1 with TRBJ1-6; no clear D gene. Germline loops: CDR1 DFQATT, CDR2 SNEGSKA (reference sequence). V gave up 6 bases and J gave up 8 bases, with 11 bases separating them. The CDR3 is made up of 12 amino acids.